This T cell receptor beta chain was identified in a study of PD-1 blockade in classical Hodgkin lymphoma. Every patient relapsed after autologous stem cell transplantation, and brentuximab vedotin exposure varied. The assay was immunoSEQ multiplex PCR, and TCRdb's table has in-frame clones only and misses some. This table has roughly 150,000 clones, less than 80% appearing once. V shed 0 bases and J shed 8 bases, with 14 bases lying between them. Germline lookup yields CDR1 MRHNA and CDR2 SNTAGT. The length of the CDR3 is 15 residues. This material consisted of peripheral blood mononuclear cells (PBMCs), taken before the second cycle of nivolumab. The TCR was taken from a human donor with classical Hodgkin lymphoma. V gene TRBV6-4 combines with J gene TRBJ2-1; the D call may be TRBD1 or TRBD2 (5 bases each). CDR3 sequence (DNA): TGTGCCAGCAGTGACTCGGGGGTGTTGGACGATGAGCAGTTCTTC. Protein: CASSDSGVLDDEQFF.